Here is one TCR beta chain with its context. Its target is not known. It was with a sample-barcoded 5' primer and a J-beta primer mix that a second PCR of roughly 6 to 12 cycles was run. TCRdb passed the 5' RACE reads through MiXCR, listing each CDR3 protein once. The sample records 800,000 to 950,000 distinct CDR3 sequences, approximately 49% being singletons. This sample was included in a study of blood T cells in healthy people across ages. Notes on the study in general: Changes seen in expanded clonotypes were possibly confounded by donor CMV status left unknown. PBMCs went unsorted, and a conclusive naive versus antigen-experienced comparison was therefore prevented. Getting older went along with TCR beta diversity per million T cells dropping roughly linearly.

CDR1 is MNHNS and CDR2 is SASEGT in the germline V gene. The CDR3 has 18 residues. V trimming: 1 base; J trimming: 5 bases; junction bases outside the gene matches: 11. This TCR derives from a young man in good health. This chain links TRBV6-1 with TRBJ2-5, with TRBD1 matching over 12 bases. Sequenced material: blood. The DNA of the CDR3 is TGTGCCAGCAGTGAAGGGGGACAGGGGGCCATAGTCTATGAGACCCAGTACTTC. This codes for CASSEGGQGAIVYETQYF.